Shown below are 6 T cell receptor beta chains from a single sample sequenced in a study of blood T cell repertoires in COVID-19. TCRdb's copy holds only in-frame clones and misses some; the assay was immunoSEQ multiplex PCR. The table shows some 270,000 clones, with over 70% occurring only once. Sequencing was performed on PBMCs or T cells enriched from blood (not recorded which). The receptors stem from a woman between 40 and 50 years old who had been exposed to COVID-19.

This chain links TRBV24-1 with TRBJ2-5; tentative D call: TRBD2 (5 bases). The CDR3 loop spans 16 amino acids. CDR1 is KGHDR and CDR2 is SFDVKD in the germline V gene. Trimming cost V 5 bases and J 4 bases, with 19 bases left between them. CDR3 DNA sequence: TGTGCCACCAGTGGGGGATCTCTAGCCACTAGAGAGACCCAGTACTTC. Protein: CATSGGSLATRETQYF.

The CDR3 loop is CASSYSLRLTETQYF. Here the CDR3 DNA reads TGTGCCAGCAGTTACTCGCTCAGGTTGACAGAGACCCAGTACTTC. The J gene is TRBJ2-5, the V gene TRBV6-5; unclear D gene. V was shortened by 0 bases and J by 4 bases, with 12 bases between the two germline ends. The CDR3 is made up of 15 amino acids. CDR1 is MNHEY and CDR2 is SVGAGI in the germline V gene.

V usage is TRBV4-3 and J usage is TRBJ1-1, with no clear D. V lost 4 bases and J lost 1, with 7 bases in between. The CDR3 extends over 13 amino acids. In germline, CDR1 is LGHNA, CDR2 YSLEER. The CDR3 here is CASSPDKNTEAFF. DNA for the CDR3: TGCGCCAGCAGCCCTGACAAGAACACTGAAGCTTTCTTT.

V usage is TRBV7-8 and J usage is TRBJ2-5, with 7 bases fitting TRBD2. V lost 0 bases to trimming and J lost 4 bases; unmatched junction nucleotides: 8. Germline CDR1 is SGHVS and CDR2 is FQNEAQ. The CDR3 is 16 residues long. Here the CDR3 DNA reads TGTGCCAGCAGCTTAGCTGGCGGGGGTCAGGGAGAGACCCAGTACTTC. Its protein product is CASSLAGGGQGETQYF. The full variable domain, completed using reference TRBV7-8 and TRBJ2-5, is GAGVSQSPRYKVAKRGQDVALRCDPISGHVSLFWYQQALGQGPEFLTYFQNEAQLDKSGLPSDRFFAERPEGSVSTLKIQRTQQEDSAVYLCASSLAGGGQGETQYFGPGTRLLVL.

This clone showed up just once. The V and J genes are TRBV3-1 (or the pseudogene TRBV3-2) and TRBJ1-1, with TRBD1 identical over 7 bases. V shed 0 bases, J shed 4 bases, and the junction held 8 bases outside the gene matches. The CDR3 runs to 16 residues. The germline V gene has CDR1 LGHDT and CDR2 YNNKEL (reference sequence). CDR3 amino acids: CASSQDKGALLTEAFF. The CDR3 nucleotides are TGTGCCAGCAGCCAAGATAAGGGGGCGCTCCTCACTGAAGCTTTCTTT.

V usage is TRBV29-1 and J usage is TRBJ1-5; unclear D gene. Germline V gives CDR1 SQVTM, CDR2 ANQGSEA. Between the trimmed V and J ends, which lost 5 bases and 7 bases, there was a span of 18 bases. The CDR3 has 14 residues. This CDR3 is CSVIPDSTEQPQHF. The CDR3 coding sequence is TGCAGCGTTATACCGGACTCCACAGAGCAGCCCCAGCATTTT.